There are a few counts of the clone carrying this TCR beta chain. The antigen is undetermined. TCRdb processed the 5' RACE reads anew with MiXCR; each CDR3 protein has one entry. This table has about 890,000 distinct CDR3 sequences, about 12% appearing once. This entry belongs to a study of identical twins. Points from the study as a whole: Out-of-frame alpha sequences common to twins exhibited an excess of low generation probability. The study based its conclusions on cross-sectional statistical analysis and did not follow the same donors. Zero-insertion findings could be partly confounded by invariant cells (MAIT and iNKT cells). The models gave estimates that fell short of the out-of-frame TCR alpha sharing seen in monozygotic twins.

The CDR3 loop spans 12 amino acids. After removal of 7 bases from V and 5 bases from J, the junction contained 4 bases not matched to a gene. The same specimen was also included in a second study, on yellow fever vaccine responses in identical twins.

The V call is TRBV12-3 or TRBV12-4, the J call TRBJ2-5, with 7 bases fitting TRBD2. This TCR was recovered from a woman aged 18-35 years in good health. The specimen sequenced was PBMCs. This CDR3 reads CASTTRGETQYF. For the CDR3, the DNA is TGTGCCAGCACCACGCGGGGGGAGACCCAGTACTTC.